This T cell receptor (beta chain) appears in the sequencing data of a study of spatial heterogeneity in lung cancer. Time point denoted: sample taken at primary tumor resection. Extraction of whole RNA from tumor, nontumor lung or frozen PBMC preceded unsorted sequencing. This clonotype was counted ten times or more. A single record per CDR3 protein comes from TCRdb applying MiXCR to the 5' RACE reads. The sample yields around 40,000 distinct CDR3 sequences, roughly 5.8% seen once. This specimen consisted of PBMCs, obtained at surgery. The receptor was derived from a male donor with early-stage non-small cell lung cancer.

The CDR3 coding sequence is TGCAGTGCTAAAAGGGGATTGAACACTGAAGCTTTCTTT. Amino acids: CSAKRGLNTEAFF. The chain has TRBV20-1 and TRBJ1-1; maybe TRBD1 (5 bases). This CDR3 contains 13 residues. Trimming shortened V by 4 bases and J by 0 bases, and 9 bases separated the two germline ends. CDR1 DFQATT and CDR2 SNEGSKA come from the germline V gene (reference sequence).